The 17 T cell receptor beta chains below were found in one sample sequenced in a study of blood T cell repertoires in COVID-19. Clones were sequenced by immunoSEQ multiplex PCR, and TCRdb holds only the in-frame ones, with some missing. The data hold about 300,000 clones, with approximately 90% observed a single time. Sequenced input: peripheral blood. Receptors originate from a man between 18 and 29 years old with active or convalescent COVID-19.

A remark on this clone: A read error may account for a junction end that differs from germline. V is TRBV27 and J is TRBJ1-1; D not certain. The germline V gene encodes CDR1 MNHEY and CDR2 SMNVEV (reference sequence). The CDR3 totals 14 residues. The CDR3 coding sequence is TGTGCCAGCAGTCTCGTCGGGAGGAACACCGAAGCTTTCTTT. This gives the protein CASSLVGRNTEAFF.

V gene TRBV10-3 combines with J gene TRBJ1-3; maybe TRBD1 (6 bases). This CDR3 contains 14 residues. The germline gives CDR1 ENHRY, CDR2 SYGVKD. V lost 10 bases, J lost 0 bases, and 13 bases lay in between. CDR3 protein: CATEDRNSGNTIYF. CDR3 in DNA: TGTGCCACCGAGGACAGAAACTCTGGAAACACCATATATTTT.

The chain carries TRBV6-1 and TRBJ1-5; perhaps TRBD1 as D (5 bases). CDR1 is MNHNS, CDR2 SASEGT, per germline. CDR3 length: 14 residues. V was pared by 3 bases and J by 11 bases, with 17 bases between. This chain's CDR3 is CASSDGTSGSTQHF. Here the CDR3 DNA reads TGTGCCAGCAGTGACGGGACTAGCGGTTCGACCCAGCATTTT.

V is TRBV5-6 and J is TRBJ2-3, with D perhaps TRBD2 (5 bases). Germline V lookup: CDR1 SGHDT, CDR2 YYEEEE. This CDR3 comprises 14 residues. Between the trimmed V and J ends, which lost 4 bases and 2 bases, there was a span of 11 bases. The CDR3 sequence is CASSMGSYTDTQYF. The CDR3 coding sequence is TGTGCCAGCAGCATGGGGAGCTACACAGATACGCAGTATTTT.

The rearrangement uses TRBV5-6 and TRBJ1-3; D is possibly TRBD1 (6 bases). Trimming took 1 base from V and 4 from J, leaving 9 bases between them. Germline-derived CDR1 and CDR2 are SGHDT and YYEEEE. CDR3 size: 14 residues. CDR3 sequence: CASSLIQGGNTIYF. The DNA of the CDR3 is TGTGCCAGCAGCTTGATACAGGGAGGAAACACCATATATTTT.

Details on this clone: The junction departs from germline at one end; a sequencing error may be responsible. This sequence joins TRBV15 and TRBJ1-1; TRBD1 matches at 10 bases. In germline, CDR1 is LNHNV, CDR2 YYDKDF (reference sequence). There are 18 residues in the CDR3. CDR3 coding DNA: TGTGCCACCAGCGGAGACAGGGGGCGGGGTCCGCTGAACACTGAAGCTTTCTTT. It encodes CATSGDRGRGPLNTEAFF.

The CDR3 protein is CASSFTTGGTEAFF. The CDR3, as DNA: TGTGCCAGCAGCTTTACGACAGGGGGCACTGAAGCTTTCTTT. This chain joins TRBV7-9 and TRBJ1-1, with 9 bases that match TRBD1. Germline assignment: CDR1 SEHNR and CDR2 FQNEAQ (reference sequence). The V gene end was trimmed by 3 bases and the J gene end by 4 bases; junction bases not matched to a gene: 3. The CDR3 is made up of 14 amino acids.

The chain employs TRBV7-2 and TRBJ2-3; no clear D gene. The CDR3 runs to 11 residues. Looked up from germline, CDR1 is SGHTA and CDR2 is FQGNSA. V lost 2 bases to trimming and J lost 5 bases, with 2 bases between them. CDR3 coding DNA: TGTGCCAGCAGCTTACTAGATACGCAGTATTTT. Translation gives CASSLLDTQYF. The full variable domain, in which reference TRBV7-2 and TRBJ2-3 provide the parts outside the CDR3, is GAGVSQSPSNKVTEKGKDVELRCDPISGHTALYWYRQSLGQGLEFLIYFQGNSAPDKSGLPSDRFSAERTGGSVSTLTIQRTQQEDSAVYLCASSLLDTQYFGPGTRLTVL.

This CDR3 reads CASSLGQGANVGSKNIQYF. Written as DNA, the CDR3 is TGTGCCAGCAGCCTGGGACAGGGAGCGAATGTCGGGTCCAAAAACATTCAGTACTTC. V usage is TRBV7-9 and J usage is TRBJ2-4; 9 nucleotides match TRBD1. In germline, CDR1 is SEHNR, CDR2 FQNEAQ (reference sequence). The CDR3 spans 19 residues. The V segment lost 5 bases and the J segment 2 bases; nucleotides outside the gene matches: 16. The variable domain in full, with the rest retrieved from reference TRBV7-9 and TRBJ2-4, is DTGVSQNPRHKITKRGQNVTFRCDPISEHNRLYWYRQTLGQGPEFLTYFQNEAQLEKSRLLSDRFSAERPKGSFSTLEIQRTEQGDSAMYLCASSLGQGANVGSKNIQYFGAGTRLSVL.

The chain carries TRBV19 and TRBJ1-1; D might be TRBD1 (5 bases). This CDR3 has 14 amino acids. Germline V lookup: CDR1 LNHDA, CDR2 SQIVND (reference sequence). V was clipped by 5 bases and J by 5 bases, with 15 bases between them. The CDR3 here is CASSGGGEGTEAFF. The DNA of the CDR3 is TGTGCCAGTAGTGGTGGGGGGGAAGGAACTGAAGCTTTCTTT.

This clone showed up just once. The chain has TRBV6-5 and TRBJ2-1, with D possibly being TRBD1 (6 bases). The CDR3 runs 15 residues. CDR1 MNHEY and CDR2 SVGAGI come from the germline V gene. Trimming pared 6 bases from V and 5 bases from J, leaving 17 bases between. The CDR3 DNA sequence: TGTGCCAGCAGATTCTCCGGGACAAACAACAATGAGCAGTTCTTC. It is translated as CASRFSGTNNNEQFF.

V usage is TRBV5-6 and J usage is TRBJ2-3; the D gene is possibly TRBD2 (6 bases). CDR3 length equals 16 residues. V shed 0 bases and J shed 2 bases, with 13 bases lying between them. Germline CDR1 is SGHDT and CDR2 is YYEEEE. CDR3 DNA sequence: TGTGCCAGCAGCTTGGACGTTGGGACTGTCACAGATACGCAGTATTTT. Protein: CASSLDVGTVTDTQYF.

The chain recombines TRBV28 with TRBJ1-3; D unclear. The germline gives CDR1 MDHEN, CDR2 SYDVKM. The CDR3 spans 14 residues. V shed 2 bases and J shed 0 bases, with 5 bases lying between them. The DNA for the CDR3 is TGTGCCAGCAGTTTAACACCCTCTGGAAACACCATATATTTT. Translation: CASSLTPSGNTIYF.

The V call is TRBV14, the J call TRBJ2-7; D may be TRBD1 (6 bases). With 4 bases removed from V and 4 bases from J, the gap between germline ends came to 20 bases. The germline V gene has CDR1 SGHDN and CDR2 FVKESK. This CDR3 region has 16 residues. The CDR3 coding sequence is TGTGCCAGCAGCCCCCTGACAGGTGATGCCCCATACGAGCAGTACTTC. Translation gives CASSPLTGDAPYEQYF.

The V gene is TRBV5-1, the J gene TRBJ2-3, with D tentatively TRBD2 (7 bases). The germline V gene has CDR1 SGHRS and CDR2 YFSETQ. The CDR3 totals 16 residues. V was trimmed by 0 bases and J by 5 bases, leaving 16 bases between them. CDR3 sequence reads: CASSLATGGRRDTQYF. For the CDR3, the DNA is TGCGCCAGCAGCTTGGCAACGGGGGGCCGTAGAGATACGCAGTATTTT.

This chain uses TRBV15 with TRBJ2-1; the match to TRBD1 covers 9 bases. The germline V gene has CDR1 LNHNV and CDR2 YYDKDF (reference sequence). The CDR3 contains 20 residues. Unmatched junction bases numbered 18, after V lost 4 bases and J lost 2 bases. In nucleotides, the CDR3 is TGTGCCACCAGCACGCTCAAAACCGAAAACAGGGGGCTACCCTACAATGAGCAGTTCTTC. This translates into CATSTLKTENRGLPYNEQFF. The full variable domain, completed using reference TRBV15 and TRBJ2-1, is DAMVIQNPRYQVTQFGKPVTLSCSQTLNHNVMYWYQQKSSQAPKLLFHYYDKDFNNEADTPDNFQSRRPNTSFCFLDIRSPGLGDTAMYLCATSTLKTENRGLPYNEQFFGPGTRLTVL.

This rearrangement joins TRBV7-7 to TRBJ2-5; TRBD2 matches 7 bases. Unmatched junction bases numbered 8, after V lost 2 bases and J lost 5 bases. Per germline, CDR1 SSHAT and CDR2 FNYEAQ (reference sequence). This CDR3 contains 15 residues. The CDR3 loop reads CASSLFDGEGETQYF. CDR3 in DNA: TGTGCCAGCAGCTTATTTGATGGGGAGGGGGAGACCCAGTACTTC.